This TCR beta chain came from a study of shared T cell receptors in the human thymus. The method was immunoSEQ multiplex PCR; TCRdb's version includes in-frame clones alone and lacks a portion of them. The data show hundreds of thousands of clones, over 75% seen once. The V gene's germline CDR1 is SNHLY and CDR2 FYNNEI. The CDR3 runs 12 residues. Between the trimmed V and J ends, which lost 6 bases and 3 bases, there was a span of 9 bases. Another study also made use of these data, one on human thymus T cells. That paper states: Obtained as resections during corrective heart surgery, the thymus tissue was then studied.

The specimen was thymocytes. The J gene is TRBJ2-7, the V gene TRBV2, with no clear D. The receptor's source is a boy under two years old with a congenital heart defect. The CDR3 DNA follows: TGTGCCAGCAGGGTAGACAACTACGAGCAGTACTTC. Translated, it gives CASRVDNYEQYF.